These 15 T cell receptor beta chains originate from one sample sequenced in a study of radiotherapy plus CTLA-4 blockade in lung cancer. Generated by immunoSEQ multiplex PCR, the TCRdb table keeps only in-frame clones and is missing some. Here the sample spans approximately 110,000 clones, 81% being singletons. The sample in question was peripheral blood, obtained from a patient treated with radiotherapy plus ipilimumab. These receptors came from a human donor with non-small cell lung cancer that progressed on radiotherapy plus ipilimumab. Some clones in this sample may be carry-over from other donors' samples.

The chain has TRBV5-1 and TRBJ1-2, with D possibly matching TRBD1 (6 bases). Trimming stripped 2 bases from V and 4 bases from J, with 12 bases between. The CDR3 extends over 14 amino acids. Per the germline V gene, CDR1 is SGHRS and CDR2 is YFSETQ. The CDR3 is CASSFLQGGYGYTF. The CDR3 DNA reads as TGCGCCAGCAGCTTCCTACAGGGTGGCTATGGCTACACCTTC.

This chain joins TRBV30 and TRBJ1-2, with TRBD1 as a possible D gene (5 bases). Germline CDR1 reads GTSNPN; CDR2 reads SVGIG (reference sequence). V lost 3 bases and J lost 7, with 9 bases in between. The CDR3 is made up of 11 amino acids. The DNA for the CDR3 is TGTGCCTGGAGCCCAGGGAGTGGCTACACCTTC. It encodes CAWSPGSGYTF.

This chain links TRBV18 with TRBJ1-4; 7 bases are a match to TRBD1. This CDR3 comprises 14 residues. V lost 2 bases, J lost 8 bases, and 5 bases stayed unmatched. The germline V gene has CDR1 KGHSH and CDR2 LQKENI. The CDR3 loop reads CASSPGTESEKLFF. As DNA, the CDR3 is TGTGCCAGCTCACCAGGGACAGAAAGCGAAAAACTGTTTTTT.

With regard to this clone: The junction shows a germline mismatch at one end, possibly a read error. The chain carries TRBV7-9 and TRBJ2-7, with TRBD1 matching over 7 bases. CDR1 is SEHNR, CDR2 FQNEAQ, per germline (reference sequence). The CDR3 is 12 residues long. The CDR3 loop is CASSSYKRGLDF. The CDR3 coding sequence is TGTGCCAGCAGCTCATATAAGAGGGGGCTAGACTTC.

As to this clone: Other nucleotide sequences from this sample produce the same CDR3. V is TRBV13 and J is TRBJ2-5, with TRBD1 matching over 7 bases. The V gene end was trimmed by 5 bases and the J gene end by 2 bases; junction bases not matched to a gene: 5. The germline V gene has CDR1 PRHDT and CDR2 FYEKMQ (reference sequence). The CDR3 contains 14 residues. Here the CDR3 DNA reads TGTGCCAGCAGCCCGACAGGGTCTCAAGAGACCCAGTACTTC. It translates to CASSPTGSQETQYF.

In DNA form, the CDR3 reads TGTGCCAGCAGCTTACATATTGACAGGCAGACCCAGTACTTC. This sequence encodes CASSLHIDRQTQYF. The V gene is TRBV7-2, the J gene TRBJ2-5, with TRBD1 as a possible D gene (6 bases). The V end was cut by 2 bases, the J end by 6 bases, with 13 bases between. Looked up from germline, CDR1 is SGHTA and CDR2 is FQGNSA. CDR3 length: 14 residues.

V is TRBV29-1 and J is TRBJ1-4; 11 bases align to TRBD1. Germline V gene sequence: CDR1 SQVTM, CDR2 ANQGSEA. CDR3 length: 13 amino acids. Germline trimming cut 5 bases from V and 11 bases from J; bases unmatched to any gene: 7. The CDR3 region is CSVLKDRGRKLFF. The DNA of the CDR3 is TGCAGCGTTCTGAAGGACAGGGGGCGCAAACTGTTTTTT.

This clone has a handful of counts. The chain links TRBV2 to TRBJ1-5; 8 bases agree with TRBD1. V dropped 6 bases and J dropped 11; count of bases not matched to a gene: 9. The germline CDR1 and CDR2 sequences are SNHLY and FYNNEI. The CDR3 is 13 amino acids. CDR3 region: CASRMDREGAQHF. CDR3 coding DNA: TGTGCCAGCAGGATGGACAGGGAAGGAGCCCAGCATTTT.

This clone occurred a few times. The chain couples TRBV18 to TRBJ1-1; possible D gene TRBD1, 5 bases. V lost 10 bases and J 2 bases, leaving 14 bases between the germline ends. The length of the CDR3 is 13 residues. The V gene's germline CDR1 is KGHSH and CDR2 LQKENI. The CDR3 loop is CAIRQGLNTEAFF. For the CDR3, the DNA is TGTGCCATCAGGCAGGGCCTCAACACTGAAGCTTTCTTT.

The V gene is TRBV5-1, the J gene TRBJ2-5, with D hard to call. This CDR3 contains 14 residues. V was shortened by 5 bases and J by 2 bases, with 13 bases between the two germline ends. The germline gives CDR1 SGHRS, CDR2 YFSETQ. In DNA form, the CDR3 reads TGCGCCAGCAGGCCGGTGGTAGGACAAGAGACCCAGTACTTC. Amino acid sequence: CASRPVVGQETQYF.

This clone has only a few counts. The chain uses TRBV11-1 and TRBJ2-7; D is possibly TRBD2 (6 bases). V lost 4 bases, J lost 2 bases, and 12 bases lay in between. This CDR3 has 14 amino acids. Germline V gene sequence: CDR1 SGHAT, CDR2 FQDESV (reference sequence). CDR3 protein: CASSSRLVPYEQYF. DNA for the CDR3: TGTGCCAGCAGCTCAAGACTAGTGCCCTACGAGCAGTACTTC.

This chain uses TRBV29-1 with TRBJ1-5; D unclear. Germline lookup yields CDR1 SQVTM and CDR2 ANQGSEA. The CDR3 runs 14 residues. Trimming pared 4 bases from V and 6 bases from J, leaving 16 bases between. DNA for the CDR3: TGCAGCGTTGGGTTCGGTCCTGGAGGTCAGCCCCAGCATTTT. Its protein is CSVGFGPGGQPQHF.

The chain couples TRBV5-1 to TRBJ2-5, with D perhaps matching TRBD1 (6 bases). V was pared by 2 bases and J by 1 base, with 9 bases between. Germline V gives CDR1 SGHRS, CDR2 YFSETQ. This CDR3 has 14 residues. This chain's CDR3 is CASSFGQSQETQYF. The CDR3 DNA follows: TGCGCCAGCAGCTTCGGACAGTCCCAAGAGACCCAGTACTTC.

This clone occurred once. CDR3 loop: CASSLSGGSYNEQFF. The CDR3 region has the DNA TGTGCCAGCAGCTTGTCAGGCGGCTCCTACAATGAGCAGTTCTTC. The chain combines TRBV7-3 with TRBJ2-1; D is ambiguous. With 3 bases removed from V and 0 bases from J, the gap between germline ends came to 9 bases. The CDR3 has 15 residues. The germline gives CDR1 SGHTA, CDR2 FQGTGA.

In its sample, this clone was seen a few times. This CDR3 is CASSGQAGVHYNEQFF. CDR3 nucleotides: TGTGCCAGCAGCGGACAAGCGGGGGTCCACTACAATGAGCAGTTCTTC. The chain links TRBV9 to TRBJ2-1; 8 bases agree with TRBD2. The CDR3 has 16 amino acids. The J segment lost 3 bases and the V segment lost 3 bases, leaving 8 bases of the junction unmatched. Germline-derived CDR1 and CDR2 are SGDLS and YYNGEE.